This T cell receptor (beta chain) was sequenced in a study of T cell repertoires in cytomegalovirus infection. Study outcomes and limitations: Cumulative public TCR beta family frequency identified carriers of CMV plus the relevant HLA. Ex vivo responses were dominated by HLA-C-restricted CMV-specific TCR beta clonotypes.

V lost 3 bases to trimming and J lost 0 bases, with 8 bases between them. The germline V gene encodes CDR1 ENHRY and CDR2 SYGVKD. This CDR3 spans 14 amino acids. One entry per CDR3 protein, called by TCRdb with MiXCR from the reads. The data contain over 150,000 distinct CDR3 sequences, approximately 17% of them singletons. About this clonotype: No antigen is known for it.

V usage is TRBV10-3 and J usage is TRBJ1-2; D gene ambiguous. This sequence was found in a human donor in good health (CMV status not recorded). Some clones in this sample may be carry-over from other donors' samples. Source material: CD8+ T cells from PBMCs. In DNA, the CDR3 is TGTGCCATCAGTGACTCCTCATCTAACTATGGCTACACCTTC. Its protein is CAISDSSSNYGYTF.